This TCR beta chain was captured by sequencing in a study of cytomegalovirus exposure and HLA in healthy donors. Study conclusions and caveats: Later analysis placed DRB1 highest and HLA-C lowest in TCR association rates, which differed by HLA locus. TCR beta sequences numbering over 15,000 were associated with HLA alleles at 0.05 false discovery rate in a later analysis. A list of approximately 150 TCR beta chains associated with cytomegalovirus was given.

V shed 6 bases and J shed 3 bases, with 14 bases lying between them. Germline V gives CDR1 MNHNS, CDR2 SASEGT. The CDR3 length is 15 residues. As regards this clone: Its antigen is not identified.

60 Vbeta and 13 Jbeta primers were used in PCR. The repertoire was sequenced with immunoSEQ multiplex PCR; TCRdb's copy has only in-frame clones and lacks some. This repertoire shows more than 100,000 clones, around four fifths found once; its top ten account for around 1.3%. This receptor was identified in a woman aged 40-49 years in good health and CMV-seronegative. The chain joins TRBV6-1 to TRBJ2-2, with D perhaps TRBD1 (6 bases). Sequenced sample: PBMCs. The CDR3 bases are TGTGCCAGCAGCGGGACAATAGGTTACACCGGGGAGCTGTTTTTT. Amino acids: CASSGTIGYTGELFF.